Listed below are T cell receptor beta chains from one sample, sequenced in a study of T-cell memory formation after mild COVID-19. TCRdb processed the 5' RACE reads anew with MiXCR; each CDR3 protein has one entry. The sample lists around 420,000 distinct CDR3 sequences, 24% occurring once. Sequenced: PBMCs or a T cell subset sorted from them (not recorded which). These receptors were taken from an adult woman who had mild COVID-19 (a few samples of this study predate the infection). Cell type and time point are not known. Both conserved end residues are part of each CDR3. The D gene is left open where the match is weak. A clone size is listed for some rows: how often the clone was seen (once, few, many), or a class if it is expanded.

j_call v_call d_call clone_size cdr3_aa
TRBJ1-1 TRBV19 TRBD1 NA CASSLPTGGANTEAFF
TRBJ2-7 TRBV2 TRBD1 NA CASSGTGGDEQYF
TRBJ2-7 TRBV7-9 TRBD1 few CASSPTGNEQYF
TRBJ1-6 TRBV6-5 NA few CASKRGFSPLHF
TRBJ1-3 TRBV6-5 NA NA CASSSQGFSGNTIYF
TRBJ2-3 TRBV6-5 TRBD2 NA CASSYSGLAGVTDTQYF
TRBJ2-5 TRBV7-6 NA NA CASSLNYRARETQYF
TRBJ2-1 TRBV5-6 TRBD1 NA CASSIRQGNEQFF
TRBJ1-3 TRBV7-6 NA few CASSVGQVPGNTIYF
TRBJ1-3 TRBV5-1 NA NA CASSGFRDGTGNTIYF
TRBJ2-7 TRBV7-2 NA few CASSLVVAADYEQYF
TRBJ2-1 TRBV12-3/TRBV12-4 NA few CASSYSGGNSYNEQFF
TRBJ1-4 TRBV12-3/TRBV12-4 NA many CASSLWGDIDEKLFF
TRBJ1-1 TRBV9 NA NA CASSGRTDNPLNTEAFF
TRBJ2-2 TRBV20-1 NA few CSARARLASTGELFF
TRBJ2-3 TRBV24-1 TRBD2 NA CATSDFSGGGASDTQYF
TRBJ2-1 TRBV7-6 NA few CASSLASHRDEQFF
TRBJ2-7 TRBV5-6 NA few CASSLWGAFYEQYF
TRBJ2-7 TRBV20-1 NA few CSARGMPSYEQYF
TRBJ2-2 TRBV12-3/TRBV12-4 TRBD1 many CASRTQGASNTGELFF
TRBJ2-3 TRBV7-8 TRBD2 few CASSLGSGGGTDTQYF
TRBJ2-1 TRBV15 TRBD2 many CATSRGAGGTYNEQFF
TRBJ2-7 TRBV4-2 TRBD2 many CASSQGTSESYEQYF
TRBJ2-1 TRBV2 TRBD1 few CASSEHRGTYNEQFF
TRBJ1-6 TRBV3-1 NA NA CATQTGGSSPLHF
TRBJ2-7 TRBV15 TRBD1 NA CATSSLDRVSGEQYF
TRBJ2-3 TRBV7-9 TRBD2 few CASSRLAGQTDTQYF
TRBJ2-3 TRBV12-3/TRBV12-4 NA NA CASTQWGADTQYF
TRBJ2-1 TRBV4-2 TRBD2 NA CASSQDWASGRQDLEQFF
TRBJ2-2 TRBV12-3/TRBV12-4 NA NA CASTPIEAGELFF
TRBJ1-1 TRBV9 TRBD1 NA CASSVGTGRHTEAFF
TRBJ1-2 TRBV12-3/TRBV12-4 NA NA CASSSRTVSAGYTF
TRBJ2-1 TRBV7-2 NA NA CASSVSPGSRHEQFF
TRBJ1-5 TRBV7-8 TRBD1 few CASSFSGTGENQPQHF
TRBJ2-7 TRBV6-5 TRBD2 many CASQEGTSSYEQYF
TRBJ1-1 TRBV29-1 NA NA CSVEGGPSNTEAFF
TRBJ2-5 TRBV4-1 NA many CASSQGEGTFQETQYF
TRBJ2-2 TRBV5-1 TRBD1 few CASSLGQGYYTGELFF
TRBJ1-1 TRBV20-1 NA few CSAARGENTEAFF
TRBJ2-1 TRBV5-1 TRBD2 NA CASSFRKAGSSYNEQFF